This T cell receptor (beta chain) was found in a study of regulatory dendritic cells for organ transplantation. Across the study: Monocytes received vitamin D3 on days 0 and 4, IL-10 on day 4. Study results and caveats: Memory CD8+ clonal expansion seemed more limited with regulatory than mature dendritic cells.

V lost 9 bases to trimming and J lost 1 base; unmatched junction nucleotides: 1. The CDR3 spans 13 residues. Germline V gene sequence: CDR1 SGHRS, CDR2 YFSETQ. Profiled with immunoSEQ multiplex PCR; TCRdb holds only in-frame clones, not every one. The table includes about 21,000 clones, 65% to 90% detected once. CFSE-labeled sorted T cells met regulatory or mature dendritic cells for around 5 days. As concerns this clone: Its target is not known.

The sequence was collected from a human donor in good health. This chain joins TRBV5-1 and TRBJ1-1; TRBD1 matches at 12 bases. Sequencing was performed on naive CD4+ T cells from blood cultured with dendritic cells. Subset denoted: CD45RA+ naive T cells. The chain's CDR3 is CATGQGANTEAFF. The CDR3 coding sequence is TGCGCCACGGGACAGGGGGCGAACACTGAAGCTTTCTTT.